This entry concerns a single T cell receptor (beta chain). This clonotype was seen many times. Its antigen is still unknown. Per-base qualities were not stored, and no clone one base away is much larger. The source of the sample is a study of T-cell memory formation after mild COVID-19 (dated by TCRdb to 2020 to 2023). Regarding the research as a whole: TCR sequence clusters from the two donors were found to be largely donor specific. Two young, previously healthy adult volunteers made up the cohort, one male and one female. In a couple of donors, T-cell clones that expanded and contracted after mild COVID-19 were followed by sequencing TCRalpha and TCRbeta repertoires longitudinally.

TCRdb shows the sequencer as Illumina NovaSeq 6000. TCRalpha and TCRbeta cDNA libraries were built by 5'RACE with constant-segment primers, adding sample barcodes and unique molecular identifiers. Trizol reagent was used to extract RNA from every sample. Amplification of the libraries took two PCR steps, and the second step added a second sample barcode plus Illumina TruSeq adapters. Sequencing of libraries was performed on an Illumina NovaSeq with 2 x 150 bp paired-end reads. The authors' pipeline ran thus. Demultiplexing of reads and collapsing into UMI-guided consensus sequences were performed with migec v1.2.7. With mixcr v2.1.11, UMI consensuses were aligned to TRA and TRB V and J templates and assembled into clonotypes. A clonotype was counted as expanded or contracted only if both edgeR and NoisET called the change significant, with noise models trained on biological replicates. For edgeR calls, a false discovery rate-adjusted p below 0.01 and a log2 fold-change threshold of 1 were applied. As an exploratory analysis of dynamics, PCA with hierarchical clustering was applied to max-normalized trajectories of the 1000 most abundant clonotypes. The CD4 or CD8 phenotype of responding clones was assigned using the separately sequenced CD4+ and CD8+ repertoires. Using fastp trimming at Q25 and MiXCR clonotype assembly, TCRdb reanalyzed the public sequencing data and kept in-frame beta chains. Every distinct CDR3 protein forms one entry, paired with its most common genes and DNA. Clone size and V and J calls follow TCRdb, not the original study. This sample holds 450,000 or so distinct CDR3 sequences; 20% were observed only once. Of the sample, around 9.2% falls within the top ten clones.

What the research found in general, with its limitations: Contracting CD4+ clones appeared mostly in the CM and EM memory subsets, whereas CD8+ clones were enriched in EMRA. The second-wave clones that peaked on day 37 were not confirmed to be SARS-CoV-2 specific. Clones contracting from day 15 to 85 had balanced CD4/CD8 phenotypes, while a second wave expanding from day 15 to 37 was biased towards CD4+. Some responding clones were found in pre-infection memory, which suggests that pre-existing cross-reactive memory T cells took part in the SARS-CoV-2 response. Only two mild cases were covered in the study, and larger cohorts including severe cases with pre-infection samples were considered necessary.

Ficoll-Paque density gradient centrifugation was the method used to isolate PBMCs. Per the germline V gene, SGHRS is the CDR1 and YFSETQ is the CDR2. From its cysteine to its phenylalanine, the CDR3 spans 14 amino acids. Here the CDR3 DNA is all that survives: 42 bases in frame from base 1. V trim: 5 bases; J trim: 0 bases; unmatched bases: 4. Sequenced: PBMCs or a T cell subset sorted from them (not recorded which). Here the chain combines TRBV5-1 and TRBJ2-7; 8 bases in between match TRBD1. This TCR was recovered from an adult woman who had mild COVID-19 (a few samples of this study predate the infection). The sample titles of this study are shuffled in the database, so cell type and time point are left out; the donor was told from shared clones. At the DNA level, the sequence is TGCGCCAGCAGGGCTGGGACAGGCTCCTACGAGCAGTACTTC. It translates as CASRAGTGSYEQYF.